The subject of this entry is one T cell receptor (beta chain). The antigen remains undetermined. These data come from a study of shared clonotypes between healthy human individuals. For the study at large: Every donor yielded three CD4 naive, three CD4 memory, two CD8 naive and one CD8 memory plate.

V dropped 6 bases and J dropped 1 base, with 9 bases sitting between them. The CDR3 has 13 amino acids. CDR1 is MDHEN, CDR2 SYDVKM, per germline. The data were produced by immunoSEQ multiplex PCR, yet TCRdb's version contains in-frame clones alone and is incomplete. The data show approximately 2,000,000 clones, with 80% to 95% seen just once and around 1.7% held by the top ten. Study observations and caveats: The study's rarefaction showed incomplete sorted-subset sequencing despite large depth.

Selected positively for CCR7 and CD45RO-negative, naive CD8 cells excluded terminally differentiated effector memory CD45RA+ cells. This sequence was found in a man between 18 and 29 years old in good health. Some clones in this sample may be carry-over from other donors' samples. Sample: naive CD8+ T cells from PBMCs. The rearrangement uses TRBV28 and TRBJ1-1, with a possible D match to TRBD1 (5 bases). The CDR3 is CASSQTGNTEAFF. DNA for the CDR3: TGTGCCAGCAGCCAAACAGGGAACACTGAAGCTTTCTTT.